A selection of T cell receptor beta chains follows, all from one sample in a study of type 1 regulatory T cells. These receptors have no known antigen. TCRdb re-called the reads through MiXCR, storing one row per CDR3 protein. Of about 60,000 distinct CDR3 sequences in the sample, about 48% are singletons; the top ten hold about 2%. Sequencing input: cultured non-Tr1 T cells, either the whole culture or a sorted T cell fraction (not recorded which). These receptor sequences come from a human donor in good health. CDR3s include the opening cysteine and the closing phenylalanine or tryptophan. The order of the fields is D gene, V gene, J gene, clone size, CDR3 protein, CDR3 DNA. The D gene is left open where the match is weak. Clone size is shown for a subset of rows, as once, few, many or a class of expanded clone.

d_gene: .; v_gene: TRBV5-4; j_gene: TRBJ2-2; abundance: .; CDR3aa: CASSPPPGQGGGELFF; CDR3nt: TGTGCCAGCAGCCCCCCGCCGGGGCAGGGGGGCGGGGAGCTGTTTTTT
d_gene: .; v_gene: TRBV6-2/TRBV6-3; j_gene: TRBJ2-3; abundance: .; CDR3aa: CASSQRGPRSTDTQYF; CDR3nt: TGTGCCAGCAGTCAACGGGGCCCACGGAGCACAGATACGCAGTATTTT
d_gene: .; v_gene: TRBV28; j_gene: TRBJ1-1; abundance: few; CDR3aa: CASSSHTGTEAFF; CDR3nt: TGTGCCAGCAGTTCCCATACAGGGACGGAAGCTTTCTTT
d_gene: TRBD1; v_gene: TRBV6-5; j_gene: TRBJ1-5; abundance: few; CDR3aa: CASSPDRAQPQHF; CDR3nt: TGTGCCAGCAGTCCCGACAGGGCCCAGCCCCAGCATTTT
d_gene: TRBD1; v_gene: TRBV28; j_gene: TRBJ1-5; abundance: .; CDR3aa: CASTQFTGGNQPQHF; CDR3nt: TGTGCCAGCACCCAGTTTACAGGGGGCAATCAGCCCCAGCATTTT
d_gene: .; v_gene: TRBV5-1; j_gene: TRBJ2-7; abundance: .; CDR3aa: CASSQLGEQYF; CDR3nt: TGCGCCAGCAGCCAGTTAGGCGAGCAGTACTTC
d_gene: .; v_gene: TRBV29-1; j_gene: TRBJ1-3; abundance: .; CDR3aa: CRINRARDSGNTIYF; CDR3nt: TGCAGGATAAACAGGGCCCGCGACTCTGGAAACACCATATATTTT
d_gene: .; v_gene: TRBV3-1; j_gene: TRBJ2-2; abundance: .; CDR3aa: CASSHLNTGELFF; CDR3nt: TGTGCCAGCAGCCACCTGAACACCGGGGAGCTGTTTTTT
d_gene: .; v_gene: TRBV11-3; j_gene: TRBJ2-6; abundance: .; CDR3aa: CASKLHSGANVLTF; CDR3nt: TGTGCCAGCAAACTCCACTCTGGGGCCAACGTCCTGACTTTC
d_gene: TRBD1; v_gene: TRBV20-1; j_gene: TRBJ2-3; abundance: .; CDR3aa: CSASVGGTGAGNTQYF; CDR3nt: TGCAGTGCTAGCGTCGGCGGGACAGGGGCAGGAAATACGCAGTATTTT
d_gene: .; v_gene: TRBV25-1; j_gene: TRBJ2-6; abundance: .; CDR3aa: CASSKSSGANVLTF; CDR3nt: TGTGCCAGCAGTAAGAGCTCTGGGGCCAACGTCCTGACTTTC
d_gene: .; v_gene: TRBV7-2; j_gene: TRBJ1-3; abundance: .; CDR3aa: CASSRRMESGNTIYF; CDR3nt: TGTGCCAGCAGCCGAAGGATGGAGTCCGGAAACACCATATATTTT
d_gene: TRBD2; v_gene: TRBV12-3/TRBV12-4; j_gene: TRBJ2-3; abundance: .; CDR3aa: CASTLGAGGLSDTQYF; CDR3nt: TGTGCCAGCACCCTGGGGGCGGGGGGGCTGTCAGATACGCAGTATTTT
d_gene: TRBD2; v_gene: TRBV7-9; j_gene: TRBJ2-2; abundance: few; CDR3aa: CASSQSGGERRELFF; CDR3nt: TGTGCCAGCAGCCAAAGCGGGGGAGAGCGAAGGGAGCTGTTTTTT
d_gene: .; v_gene: TRBV6-1; j_gene: TRBJ1-4; abundance: .; CDR3aa: CASTGRSNEKLFF; CDR3nt: TGTGCCAGCACGGGACGGTCTAATGAAAAACTGTTTTTT
d_gene: TRBD1; v_gene: TRBV6-4; j_gene: TRBJ1-1; abundance: few; CDR3aa: CATTSGQGANTEAFF; CDR3nt: TGTGCCACCACAAGTGGACAGGGTGCGAACACTGAAGCTTTCTTT
d_gene: TRBD1; v_gene: TRBV6-1; j_gene: TRBJ2-2; abundance: .; CDR3aa: CASNPQGDGELFF; CDR3nt: TGTGCCAGCAATCCACAGGGGGACGGGGAGCTGTTTTTT
d_gene: .; v_gene: TRBV28; j_gene: TRBJ2-3; abundance: few; CDR3aa: CASSLSGVYTQYF; CDR3nt: TGTGCCAGCAGTTTGTCGGGGGTGTATACGCAGTATTTT
d_gene: .; v_gene: TRBV6-5; j_gene: TRBJ2-2; abundance: few; CDR3aa: CASSYRGENTGELFF; CDR3nt: TGTGCCAGCAGTTACAGGGGGGAGAACACCGGGGAGCTGTTTTTT
d_gene: TRBD1; v_gene: TRBV5-6; j_gene: TRBJ1-4; abundance: .; CDR3aa: CASSSRFLGTVDFTTNEKLFF; CDR3nt: TGTGCCAGCAGCTCCCGTTTTCTCGGGACAGTAGATTTTACAACTAATGAAAAACTGTTTTTT
d_gene: .; v_gene: TRBV5-1; j_gene: TRBJ2-2; abundance: few; CDR3aa: CASSLAPGSDTGELFF; CDR3nt: TGCGCCAGCAGCTTGGCCCCAGGTTCCGACACCGGGGAGCTGTTTTTT